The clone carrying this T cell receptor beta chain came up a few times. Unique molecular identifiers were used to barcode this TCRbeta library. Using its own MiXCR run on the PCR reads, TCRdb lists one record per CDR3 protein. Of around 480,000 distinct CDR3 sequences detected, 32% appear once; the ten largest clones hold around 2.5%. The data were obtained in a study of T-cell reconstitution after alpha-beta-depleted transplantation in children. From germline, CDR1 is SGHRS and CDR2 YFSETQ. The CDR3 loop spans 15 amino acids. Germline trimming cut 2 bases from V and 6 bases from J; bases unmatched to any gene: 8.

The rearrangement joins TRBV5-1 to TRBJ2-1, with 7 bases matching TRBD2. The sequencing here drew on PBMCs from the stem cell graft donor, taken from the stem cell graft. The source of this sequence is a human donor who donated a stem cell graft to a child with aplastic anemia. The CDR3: CASSFRGSSFNEQFF. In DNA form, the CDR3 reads TGCGCCAGCAGCTTTCGCGGGAGCTCATTCAATGAGCAGTTCTTC.